The 23 T cell receptor beta chains below all came from one sample that was sequenced in a study of blood T cell repertoires in COVID-19. Here immunoSEQ multiplex PCR was the method, and the copy in TCRdb shows in-frame clones only, minus some. The repertoire includes under 500,000 clones, 70% to 90% of them detected once, and over 1.5% sits in the top ten. Sequenced sample: PBMCs or T cells enriched from blood (not recorded which). These receptors were taken from a woman between 18 and 29 years old with acute COVID-19.

The CDR3 coding sequence is TGCAGTGCTAGTGGGGACAGCACCTACTACGAGCAGTACTTC. Protein: CSASGDSTYYEQYF. The gene calls are TRBV20-1 and TRBJ2-7; TRBD1 agrees at 7 bases. J was trimmed by 3 bases and V by 3 bases; bases with no gene match: 8. Germline lookup yields CDR1 DFQATT and CDR2 SNEGSKA (reference sequence). The CDR3 runs 14 residues.

For the CDR3, the DNA is TGCAGTGCTCCCATCTATGGCTACACCTTC. It yields the protein CSAPIYGYTF. V and J are TRBV20-1 and TRBJ1-2; unclear D gene. Trimming pared 5 bases from V and 4 bases from J, leaving 5 bases between. CDR1 and CDR2 from the germline V gene are DFQATT and SNEGSKA (reference sequence). The CDR3 runs 10 residues.

The chain recombines TRBV18 with TRBJ1-2; D might be TRBD1 (5 bases). There are 14 residues in the CDR3. The V gene lost 3 bases and the J gene lost 0 bases, with 8 bases spanning the gap. Germline lookup yields CDR1 KGHSH and CDR2 LQKENI. The CDR3 loop is CASSPNRSNYGYTF. The CDR3 coding sequence is TGTGCCAGCTCACCCAACAGGTCTAACTATGGCTACACCTTC.

The chain employs TRBV2 and TRBJ1-2, with 10 bases identical to TRBD1. The junction had 6 bases not matched to a gene; V was cut back by 6 bases and J by 2 bases. There are 15 residues in the CDR3. CDR1 and CDR2 (germline): SNHLY, FYNNEI. The CDR3 region has the DNA TGTGCCAGCAGCGGAAGGGACAGGGGAAACTATGGCTACACCTTC. This gives the protein CASSGRDRGNYGYTF.

The rearrangement links TRBV7-5 to TRBJ1-3. TRBV7-5 is a listed pseudogene. There are 14 residues in the CDR3. CDR3 region: CVRSSTTWRDTIYF. The CDR3 DNA reads TGTGTCAGAAGCTCCACTACCTGGAGGGACACCATATATTTT.

J is TRBJ2-4 and V is TRBV19, with 9 bases identical to TRBD2. Looked up from germline, CDR1 is LNHDA and CDR2 is SQIVND (reference sequence). J lost 9 bases, V lost 5 bases, and 11 bases had no gene match. The CDR3 runs 15 residues. This CDR3 reads CASSFLGTSLGIQYF. CDR3 DNA sequence: TGTGCCAGTAGTTTCCTCGGGACTAGCTTGGGCATTCAGTACTTC. The full variable domain, in which reference TRBV19 and TRBJ2-4 provide the parts outside the CDR3, is DGGITQSPKYLFRKEGQNVTLSCEQNLNHDAMYWYRQDPGQGLRLIYYSQIVNDFQKGDIAEGYSVSREKKESFPLTVTSAQKNPTAFYLCASSFLGTSLGIQYFGAGTRLSVL.

The chain joins TRBV20-1 to TRBJ2-1; possible D gene TRBD1, 5 bases. Germline V lookup: CDR1 DFQATT, CDR2 SNEGSKA (reference sequence). This CDR3 contains 13 residues. V was trimmed by 3 bases and J by 7 bases, leaving 13 bases between them. The CDR3 DNA follows: TGCAGTGCTAGTAAGGGGCAGGGTAATGAGCAGTTCTTC. It codes for CSASKGQGNEQFF.

This clone was seen a few times. V gene TRBV19 combines with J gene TRBJ2-7; possibly TRBD1 for D (6 bases). The germline V and J ends were trimmed by 6 bases and 0 bases, with 9 bases remaining between them. Per germline, CDR1 LNHDA and CDR2 SQIVND (reference sequence). The CDR3 sequence is 13 residues long. DNA for the CDR3: TGTGCCAGTAGCGGGACATACTCCTACGAGCAGTACTTC. Amino acid sequence: CASSGTYSYEQYF.

This clone appeared once. V and J are TRBV4-3 and TRBJ2-2; D is undetermined. V was clipped by 4 bases and J by 7 bases, with 13 bases between them. Germline V lookup: CDR1 LGHNA, CDR2 YSLEER. The CDR3 runs 14 residues. The CDR3 protein is CASSLRNLGGELFF. The CDR3, as DNA: TGCGCCAGCAGCCTCAGAAACCTAGGCGGGGAGCTGTTTTTT.

The genes are TRBV4-1 and TRBJ2-3; 9 bases align to TRBD2. The germline V gene has CDR1 MGHRA and CDR2 YSYEKL. Trimming cost V 1 base and J 4 bases; bases outside gene matches: 6. The CDR3 totals 16 residues. The DNA of the CDR3 is TGCGCCAGCAGCCAAGTAGCGGGAGTTTCGGCAGATACGCAGTATTTT. Residues: CASSQVAGVSADTQYF.

This clone was counted once. The same CDR3 can be traced to other DNA sequences in this sample. The chain has TRBV6-5 and TRBJ2-7, with 8 bases that match TRBD1. The germline CDR1 and CDR2 sequences are MNHEY and SVGAGI. The length of the CDR3 is 15 residues. The trim removed 3 bases at V and 0 bases at J, leaving 4 bases unmatched. CDR3 bases: TGTGCCAGCAGTTATTCCGGGACAGGCTCCTACGAGCAGTACTTC. Encoded protein: CASSYSGTGSYEQYF.

The chain combines TRBV30 with TRBJ1-2; weak D call: TRBD1 (5 bases). V lost 1 base, J lost 5 bases, and 11 bases lay in between. Germline CDR1 GTSNPN, CDR2 SVGIG (reference sequence). This CDR3 is 13 amino acids long. The CDR3 loop reads CAWSEQVYYGYTF. CDR3 nucleotide sequence: TGTGCCTGGAGTGAACAGGTTTATTATGGCTACACCTTC. Supplemented by reference TRBV30 and TRBJ1-2, the full variable domain reads SQTIHQWPATLVQPVGSPLSLECTVEGTSNPNLYWYRQAAGRGLQLLFYSVGIGQISSEVPQNLSASRPQDRQFILSSKKLLLSDSGFYLCAWSEQVYYGYTFGSGTRLTVV.

The chain links TRBV19 to TRBJ2-5; maybe TRBD2 (6 bases). The ends were cut back, 3 bases at V and 4 bases at J, with 15 bases in the middle. The germline gives CDR1 LNHDA, CDR2 SQIVND (reference sequence). CDR3 length: 15 residues. This chain's CDR3 is CASSITTSFGETQYF. The CDR3 DNA sequence: TGTGCCAGTAGTATCACCACTAGCTTCGGAGAGACCCAGTACTTC.

The CDR3 reads CASSPLTGLSTEAFF. The CDR3 DNA reads TGTGCCAGCAGCCCCCTAACTGGGCTGAGCACTGAAGCTTTCTTT. This sequence joins TRBV7-9 and TRBJ1-1, with D unclear. V lost 5 bases and J 4 bases, leaving 17 bases between the germline ends. This CDR3 spans 15 amino acids. CDR1 SEHNR and CDR2 FQNEAQ come from the germline V gene (reference sequence).

This chain links TRBV23-1 with TRBJ2-4; D may be TRBD1 (7 bases). TRBV23-1 is annotated as an ORF whose role is uncertain. Trimming took 4 bases from V and 1 from J, leaving 11 bases between them. The CDR3 extends over 15 amino acids. CDR3: CASSPRGRAKNIQYF. CDR3 nucleotides: TGCGCCAGCAGTCCCAGGGGGAGGGCCAAAAACATTCAGTACTTC.

The chain links TRBV11-1 to TRBJ2-4, with D maybe TRBD1 (5 bases). V was clipped by 0 bases and J by 8 bases, with 8 bases between them. Per germline, CDR1 SGHAT and CDR2 FQDESV (reference sequence). CDR3 length: 13 amino acids. The CDR3, as DNA: TGTGCCAGCAGCTTAGCAGGGGCGGACATTCAGTACTTC. This translates into CASSLAGADIQYF.

This clone was seen just once. The chain employs TRBV6-5 and TRBJ1-5; 9 bases line up with TRBD1. The V gene's germline CDR1 is MNHEY and CDR2 SVGAGI. J was trimmed by 7 bases and V by 2 bases; bases with no gene match: 6. The CDR3 runs to 15 residues. For the CDR3, the DNA is TGTGCCAGCAGTTACCACGGGACAGGGCTACAGCCCCAGCATTTT. Its translation: CASSYHGTGLQPQHF.

CDR3 nucleotides: TGTGCCAGCAGCCCGGGACAGCCCTCGAACACTGAAGCTTTCTTT. This gives the protein CASSPGQPSNTEAFF. The J gene is TRBJ1-1, the V gene TRBV27; TRBD1 aligns across 7 bases. Germline loops: CDR1 MNHEY, CDR2 SMNVEV (reference sequence). The CDR3 contains 15 residues. The ends lost 6 bases at V and 1 base at J; junction bases unmatched: 8.

V and J are TRBV28 and TRBJ2-7; 11 bases match TRBD2. CDR1 and CDR2 (germline): MDHEN, SYDVKM. This CDR3 has 14 amino acids. V lost 6 bases, J lost 6 bases, and 7 bases stayed unmatched. The chain's CDR3 is CASSFSGRASEQYF. The DNA of the CDR3 is TGTGCCAGCAGCTTTAGCGGGAGGGCCTCCGAGCAGTACTTC.

In DNA, the CDR3 is TGTGCCAGCAGTCTGACTACCTCGAGCGGACGCGAGCAGTACTTC. Amino acid sequence: CASSLTTSSGREQYF. The chain uses TRBV27 and TRBJ2-7; a possible D gene is TRBD2 (5 bases). Per germline, CDR1 MNHEY and CDR2 SMNVEV (reference sequence). The CDR3 has 15 amino acids. V was cut by 5 bases and J by 6 bases, with 20 bases left in between.

The rearrangement joins TRBV15 to TRBJ2-7; D is possibly TRBD1 (6 bases). The germline gives CDR1 LNHNV, CDR2 YYDKDF (reference sequence). The V gene lost 0 bases and the J gene lost 6 bases, with 21 bases spanning the gap. The CDR3 is 17 residues long. The CDR3 reads CATSREQRWVRGGEQYF. In nucleotides, the CDR3 is TGTGCCACCAGCAGAGAGCAGAGATGGGTCAGGGGCGGCGAGCAGTACTTC.

The gene calls are TRBV12-5 and TRBJ1-6; 7 nucleotides line up with TRBD1. Trimming took 2 bases from V and 10 from J; bases not matched to a gene: 8. This CDR3 has 15 amino acids. Germline CDR1 and CDR2: LGHNT and FRNRAP. The CDR3 protein is CASGLRGDRDSPLHF. As DNA, the CDR3 is TGTGCTAGTGGTTTGAGGGGAGACAGGGACTCACCCCTCCACTTT.

This chain connects TRBV7-6 to TRBJ2-5; D is ambiguous. Trimming took 2 bases from V and 2 from J, leaving 3 bases between them. CDR3 length: 12 residues. Germline CDR1 is SGHVS and CDR2 is FNYEAQ. The CDR3 DNA follows: TGTGCCAGCAGCTTAATACAAGAGACCCAGTACTTC. It encodes CASSLIQETQYF.